This T cell receptor beta chain was documented in a study of T cell clonality in common variable immunodeficiency. Produced via immunoSEQ multiplex PCR; TCRdb's table is partial and in-frame only. The table lists tens of thousands of clones, no singletons, with under 4.5% in the top ten. This clone appeared many times. The source material was peripheral blood mononuclear cells. The receptor was isolated from a person aged 18-69 years in good health.

CDR3 in amino acids: CASSLAGGSQETQYF. CDR3 bases read: TGCGCCAGCAGCTTGGCCGGCGGATCCCAAGAGACC. J is TRBJ2-5 and V is TRBV5-1; no definite D call. The missing CDR3 end, 3 residues past where the read stops, is filled in from the germline J gene. V was clipped by 0 bases and J by 1 base, with 10 bases between them. CDR3 length equals 15 residues. From germline, CDR1 is SGHRS and CDR2 YFSETQ. Full variable domain (remainder filled in from reference TRBV5-1 and TRBJ2-5): KAGVTQTPRYLIKTRGQQVTLSCSPISGHRSVSWYQQTPGQGLQFLFEYFSETQRNKGNFPGRFSGRQFSNSRSEMNVSTLELGDSALYLCASSLAGGSQETQYFGPGTRLLVL.